This T cell receptor beta chain was obtained from a study of PD-1 blockade in mismatch repair-deficient tumors. Study details: All were previously treated, progressing patients with about 12 mismatch repair-deficient cancer types.

All patients were mismatch repair deficient, assessed by either PCR or immunohistochemistry. The TCR-sequenced patients were a few responders to pembrolizumab. CDR3 size: 15 residues. Trimming cost V 4 bases and J 10 bases; bases outside gene matches: 11. The V gene's germline CDR1 is SNHLY and CDR2 FYNNEI. Produced via immunoSEQ multiplex PCR; TCRdb's table is partial and in-frame only. The table includes fewer than 100,000 clones, over 75% detected once. This clone was observed a single time. The source material was peripheral blood, sampled 12 weeks after starting pembrolizumab. The chain couples TRBV2 to TRBJ1-4; 8 nucleotides align to TRBD1. The clonotype was recovered from an adult with mismatch repair-deficient cancer. For the CDR3, the DNA is TGTGCCAGCAGTGGATTGACAGGGGACGGGGCAAAACTGTTTTTT. Its protein product is CASSGLTGDGAKLFF.